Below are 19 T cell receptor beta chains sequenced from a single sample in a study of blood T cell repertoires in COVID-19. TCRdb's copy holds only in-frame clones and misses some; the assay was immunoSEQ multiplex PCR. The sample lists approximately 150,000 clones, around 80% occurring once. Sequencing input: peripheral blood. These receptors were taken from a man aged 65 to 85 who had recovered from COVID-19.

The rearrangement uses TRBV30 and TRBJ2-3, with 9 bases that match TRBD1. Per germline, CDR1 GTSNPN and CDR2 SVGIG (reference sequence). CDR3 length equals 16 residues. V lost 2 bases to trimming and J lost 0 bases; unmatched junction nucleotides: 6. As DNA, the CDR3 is TGTGCCTGGAGTCCAGGACAGGGGAAAAGCACAGATACGCAGTATTTT. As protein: CAWSPGQGKSTDTQYF.

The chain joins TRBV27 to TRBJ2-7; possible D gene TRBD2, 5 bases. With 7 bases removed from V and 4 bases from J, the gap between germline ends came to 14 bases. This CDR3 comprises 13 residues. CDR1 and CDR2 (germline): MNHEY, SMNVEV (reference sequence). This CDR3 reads CASTAAGLYEQYF. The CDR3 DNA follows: TGTGCCAGCACTGCTGCGGGCCTTTACGAGCAGTACTTC.

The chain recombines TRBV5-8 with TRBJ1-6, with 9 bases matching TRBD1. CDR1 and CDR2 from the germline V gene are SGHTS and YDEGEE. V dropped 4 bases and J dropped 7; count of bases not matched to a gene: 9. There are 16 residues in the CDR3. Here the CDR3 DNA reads TGTGCCAGCAGCGAAGGGACAGGGATTTGGAATTCACCCCTCCACTTT. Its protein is CASSEGTGIWNSPLHF.

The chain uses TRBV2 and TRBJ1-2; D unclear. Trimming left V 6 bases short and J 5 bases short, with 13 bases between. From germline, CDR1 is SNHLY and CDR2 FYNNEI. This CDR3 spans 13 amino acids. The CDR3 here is CASRLRILYGYTF. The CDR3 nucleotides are TGTGCCAGCAGGTTGAGGATCCTATATGGCTACACCTTC.

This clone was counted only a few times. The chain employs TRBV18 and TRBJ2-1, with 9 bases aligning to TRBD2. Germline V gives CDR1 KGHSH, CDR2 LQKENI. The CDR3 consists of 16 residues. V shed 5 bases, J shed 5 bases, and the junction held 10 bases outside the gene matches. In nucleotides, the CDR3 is TGTGCCAGCTCAAAGCGGGGGGCGGAGTTCCACAATGAGCAGTTCTTC. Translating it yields CASSKRGAEFHNEQFF.

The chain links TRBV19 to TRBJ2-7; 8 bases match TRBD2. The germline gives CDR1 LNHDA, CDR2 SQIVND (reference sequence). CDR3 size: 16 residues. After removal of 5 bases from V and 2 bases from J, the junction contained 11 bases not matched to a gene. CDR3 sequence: CASSGAGGTFPYEQYF. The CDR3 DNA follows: TGTGCCAGTAGTGGGGCGGGAGGAACTTTTCCCTACGAGCAGTACTTC.

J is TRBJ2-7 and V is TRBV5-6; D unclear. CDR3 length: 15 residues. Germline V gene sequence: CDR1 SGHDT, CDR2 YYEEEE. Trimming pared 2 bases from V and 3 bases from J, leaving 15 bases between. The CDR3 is CASSFLAEERYEQYF. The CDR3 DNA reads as TGTGCCAGCAGCTTCCTGGCGGAAGAACGCTACGAGCAGTACTTC. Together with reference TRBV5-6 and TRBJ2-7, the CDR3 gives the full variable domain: DAGVTQSPTHLIKTRGQQVTLRCSPKSGHDTVSWYQQALGQGPQFIFQYYEEEERQRGNFPDRFSGHQFPNYSSELNVNALLLGDSALYLCASSFLAEERYEQYFGPGTRLTVT.

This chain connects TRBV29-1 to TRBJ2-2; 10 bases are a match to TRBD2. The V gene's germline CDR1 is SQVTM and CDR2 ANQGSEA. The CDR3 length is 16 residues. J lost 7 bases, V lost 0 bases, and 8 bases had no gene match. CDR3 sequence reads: CSVEEPQREGVGELFF. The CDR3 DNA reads TGCAGCGTTGAAGAACCCCAGCGGGAGGGAGTCGGGGAGCTGTTTTTT.

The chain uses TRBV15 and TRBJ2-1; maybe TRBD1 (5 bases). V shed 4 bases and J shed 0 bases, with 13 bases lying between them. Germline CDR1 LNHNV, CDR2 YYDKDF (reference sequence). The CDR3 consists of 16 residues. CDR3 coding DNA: TGTGCCACCAGCATGATCAGGGATTACTCCTACAATGAGCAGTTCTTC. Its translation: CATSMIRDYSYNEQFF.

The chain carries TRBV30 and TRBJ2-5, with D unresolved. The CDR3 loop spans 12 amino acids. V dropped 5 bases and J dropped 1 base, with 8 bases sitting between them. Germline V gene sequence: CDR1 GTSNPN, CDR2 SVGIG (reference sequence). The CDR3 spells CAWSRFQETQYF. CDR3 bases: TGTGCCTGGTCCAGGTTCCAAGAGACCCAGTACTTC.

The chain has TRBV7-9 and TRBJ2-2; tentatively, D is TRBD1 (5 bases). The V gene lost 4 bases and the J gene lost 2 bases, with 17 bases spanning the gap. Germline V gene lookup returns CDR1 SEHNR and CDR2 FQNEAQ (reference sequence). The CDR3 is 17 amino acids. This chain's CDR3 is CASSSPMTEINTGELFF. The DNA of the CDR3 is TGTGCCAGCAGCTCACCAATGACAGAAATTAACACCGGGGAGCTGTTTTTT.

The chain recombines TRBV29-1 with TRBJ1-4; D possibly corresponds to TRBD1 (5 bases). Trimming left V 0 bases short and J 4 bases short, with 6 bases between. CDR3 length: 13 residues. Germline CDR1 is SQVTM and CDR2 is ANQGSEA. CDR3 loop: CSVEEGGNEKLFF. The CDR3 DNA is TGCAGCGTTGAAGAGGGGGGTAATGAAAAACTGTTTTTT.

The CDR3 protein is CAWRTRTGGPTNEKLFF. The CDR3 DNA reads as TGTGCCTGGAGAACCCGGACAGGGGGCCCAACTAATGAAAAACTGTTTTTT. J is TRBJ1-4 and V is TRBV30, with 11 bases fitting TRBD1. V shed 3 bases, J shed 0 bases, and the junction held 6 bases outside the gene matches. The germline gives CDR1 GTSNPN, CDR2 SVGIG (reference sequence). This CDR3 contains 17 residues. Using reference TRBV30 and TRBJ1-4 for the parts outside the CDR3, the full variable domain is SQTIHQWPATLVQPVGSPLSLECTVEGTSNPNLYWYRQAAGRGLQLLFYSVGIGQISSEVPQNLSASRPQDRQFILSSKKLLLSDSGFYLCAWRTRTGGPTNEKLFFGSGTQLSVL.

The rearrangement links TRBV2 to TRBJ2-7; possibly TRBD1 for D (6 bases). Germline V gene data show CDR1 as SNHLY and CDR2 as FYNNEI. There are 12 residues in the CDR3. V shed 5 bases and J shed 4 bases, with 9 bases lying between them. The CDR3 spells CASSLDRYEQYF. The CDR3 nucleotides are TGTGCCAGCAGTCTCGACAGGTACGAGCAGTACTTC.

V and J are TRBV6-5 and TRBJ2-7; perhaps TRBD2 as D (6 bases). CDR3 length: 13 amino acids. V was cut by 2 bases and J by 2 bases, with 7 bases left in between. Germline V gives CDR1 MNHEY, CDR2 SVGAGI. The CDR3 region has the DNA TGTGCCAGCAGTTACGGCGGGACCTACGAGCAGTACTTC. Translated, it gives CASSYGGTYEQYF.

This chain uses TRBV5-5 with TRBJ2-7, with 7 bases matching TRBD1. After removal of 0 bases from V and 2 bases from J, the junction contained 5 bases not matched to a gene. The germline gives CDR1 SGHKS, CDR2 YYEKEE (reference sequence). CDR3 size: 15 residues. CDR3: CASSLAGGDTYEQYF. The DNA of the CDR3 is TGTGCCAGCAGCTTGGCAGGGGGAGACACCTACGAGCAGTACTTC.

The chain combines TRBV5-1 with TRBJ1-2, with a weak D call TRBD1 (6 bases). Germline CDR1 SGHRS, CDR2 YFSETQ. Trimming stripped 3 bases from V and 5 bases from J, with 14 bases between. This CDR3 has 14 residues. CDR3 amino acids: CASSSVQGSYGYTF. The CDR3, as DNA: TGCGCCAGCAGCTCCGTACAGGGATCATATGGCTACACCTTC.

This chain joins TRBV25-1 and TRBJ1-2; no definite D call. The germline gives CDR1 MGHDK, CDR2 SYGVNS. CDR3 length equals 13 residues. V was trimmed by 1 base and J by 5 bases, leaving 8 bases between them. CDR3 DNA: TGTGCCAGCAGTGAATCCCAGAGGTATGGCTACACCTTC. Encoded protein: CASSESQRYGYTF.

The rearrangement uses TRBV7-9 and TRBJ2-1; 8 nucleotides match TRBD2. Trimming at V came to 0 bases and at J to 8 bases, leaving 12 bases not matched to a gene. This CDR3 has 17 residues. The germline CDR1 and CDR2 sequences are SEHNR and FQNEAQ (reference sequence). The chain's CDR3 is CASSLAGTGLASHEQFF. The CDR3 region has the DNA TGTGCCAGCAGCTTAGCGGGTACTGGACTAGCCAGCCATGAGCAGTTCTTC.